One sample yielded the 31 T cell receptor beta chains listed below, sequenced in a study of OX40 agonist ivuxolimab in advanced cancers. The table came from immunoSEQ multiplex PCR; TCRdb's copy has only in-frame clones and leaves some out. This table has 45,000 to 55,000 clones, 84% appearing once. The source was CD4+ or CD8+ T cells sorted from blood, collected in a trial of the OX40 agonist ivuxolimab. These receptors were obtained from an adult with an advanced solid tumor such as melanoma, head and neck, liver or kidney cancer.

The chain is built from TRBV5-8 and TRBJ1-5; 7 nucleotides line up with TRBD1. Germline-derived CDR1 and CDR2 are SGHTS and YDEGEE. The V gene end was trimmed by 0 bases and the J gene end by 3 bases; junction bases not matched to a gene: 12. The CDR3 loop spans 18 amino acids. For the CDR3, the DNA is TGTGCCAGCAGCTTGGCCCCTGCCCAGGGGGACCTCAATCAGCCCCAGCATTTT. This codes for CASSLAPAQGDLNQPQHF.

The chain is built from TRBV7-8 and TRBJ2-7, with TRBD1 matching 7 bases. The CDR3 runs 18 residues. CDR1 and CDR2 from the germline V gene are SGHVS and FQNEAQ. V dropped 3 bases and J dropped 2; count of bases not matched to a gene: 16. The CDR3: CASSLALSQTGTTYEQYF. For the CDR3, the DNA is TGTGCCAGCAGCTTGGCACTATCCCAGACAGGGACCACCTACGAGCAGTACTTC.

As regards this clone: A junction boundary mismatches the germline segment, possibly from a read error. V and J are TRBV7-7 and TRBJ2-2, with 7 bases identical to TRBD2. Germline V gives CDR1 SSHAT, CDR2 FNYEAQ (reference sequence). The CDR3 contains 14 residues. This chain's CDR3 is CASSSGGDTGELFF. The CDR3 DNA reads as TGTGCTAGCAGCTCGGGGGGAGACACCGGGGAGCTGTTTTTT.

The chain uses TRBV5-4 and TRBJ2-3; a weak D match, TRBD2 (6 bases). Trimming pared 4 bases from V and 7 bases from J, leaving 16 bases between. Germline V gives CDR1 SGHNT, CDR2 YYREEE (reference sequence). The CDR3 is made up of 14 amino acids. CDR3 region: CASSRGGRRNTQYF. In DNA, the CDR3 is TGTGCCAGCAGCCGTGGGGGGAGGCGGAATACGCAGTATTTT. The full variable domain, with the rest looked up from reference TRBV5-4 and TRBJ2-3, is ETGVTQSPTHLIKTRGQQVTLRCSSQSGHNTVSWYQQALGQGPQFIFQYYREEENGRGNFPPRFSGLQFPNYSSELNVNALELDDSALYLCASSRGGRRNTQYFGPGTRLTVL.

The chain carries TRBV30 and TRBJ1-5; no clear D. From germline, CDR1 is GTSNPN and CDR2 SVGIG (reference sequence). The CDR3 length is 14 residues. V lost 0 bases, J lost 6 bases, and 12 bases lay in between. Here the CDR3 reads CAWSVTGVGQPQHF. For the CDR3, the DNA is TGTGCCTGGAGTGTAACCGGGGTTGGTCAGCCCCAGCATTTT.

This clone was seen once. J is TRBJ2-4 and V is TRBV21-1; the D call of TRBD2 is as the table states it, not checked on the DNA. TRBV21-1 represents a pseudogene. The CDR3 is 16 amino acids. The CDR3 is CARREGEVYAKNIQYF. DNA for the CDR3: TGTGCCCGCAGGGAAGGGGAGGTATATGCCAAAAACATTCAGTACTTC.

The rearrangement links TRBV9 to TRBJ2-4, with 7 bases fitting TRBD2. CDR3 length equals 16 residues. V lost 5 bases and J lost 3; bases outside the gene matches: 11. CDR1 and CDR2 (germline): SGDLS, YYNGEE. CDR3 in amino acids: CASSLAAGRDKNIQYF. CDR3 coding DNA: TGTGCCAGCAGTCTAGCAGCGGGAAGAGACAAAAACATTCAGTACTTC.

This sequence joins TRBV5-1 and TRBJ2-7; D remains unclear. The germline V gene has CDR1 SGHRS and CDR2 YFSETQ. The CDR3 covers 15 residues. V gave up 0 bases and J gave up 7 bases, with 17 bases separating them. CDR3 sequence: CASSLDSYSSWEQYF. CDR3 in DNA: TGCGCCAGCAGCTTGGATAGCTACAGCTCTTGGGAGCAGTACTTC.

As to this clone: One junction end does not reproduce the germline sequence, and a read error may be involved. The J gene is TRBJ2-7, the V gene TRBV7-9; perhaps D is TRBD1 or TRBD2 (5 bases each). Germline assignment: CDR1 SEHNR and CDR2 FQNEAQ (reference sequence). This CDR3 has 14 amino acids. CDR3 sequence (DNA): TGTGCCAGCAGCTTCTCAGACCCGGGACCTTTTGCCCCTTTC. Translation gives CASSFSDPGPFAPF. Filled out from reference TRBV7-9 and TRBJ2-7, the complete variable domain reads DTGVSQNPRHKITKRGQNVTFRCDPISEHNRLYWYRQTLGQGPEFLTYFQNEAQLEKSRLLSDRFSAERPKGSFSTLEIQRTEQGDSAMYLCASSFSDPGPFAPFGPGTRLTVT.

The J gene is TRBJ1-2, the V gene TRBV19, with TRBD1 matching over 8 bases. The trim removed 9 bases at V and 2 bases at J, leaving 8 bases unmatched. CDR3 length: 14 residues. The germline CDR1 and CDR2 sequences are LNHDA and SQIVND (reference sequence). The CDR3 region is CASREQGGNYGYTF. CDR3 DNA sequence: TGTGCCAGCCGAGAACAGGGGGGCAACTATGGCTACACCTTC.

The chain joins TRBV28 to TRBJ2-1, with unresolved D. This CDR3 region has 11 residues. Germline CDR1 reads MDHEN; CDR2 reads SYDVKM. Trimming stripped 7 bases from V and 4 bases from J, with 5 bases between. The CDR3 reads CASILYNEQFF. CDR3 sequence (DNA): TGTGCCAGCATCTTATACAATGAGCAGTTCTTC.

The chain carries TRBV2 and TRBJ2-2; maybe TRBD1 (5 bases). V lost 6 bases, J lost 0 bases, and 8 bases lay in between. The CDR3 is made up of 14 amino acids. From germline, CDR1 is SNHLY and CDR2 FYNNEI. CDR3 DNA: TGTGCCAGCAGGGAGACAGCGAACACCGGGGAGCTGTTTTTT. This translates into CASRETANTGELFF.

The chain joins TRBV11-2 to TRBJ1-2, with 7 positions matching TRBD1. V lost 4 bases to trimming and J lost 7 bases; unmatched junction nucleotides: 6. The CDR3 has 13 amino acids. Germline V gene sequence: CDR1 SGHAT, CDR2 FQNNGV. The CDR3 spells CASSSTGMVGYTF. The CDR3 DNA reads as TGTGCCAGCAGCTCGACAGGGATGGTTGGCTACACCTTC.

V and J are TRBV20-1 and TRBJ2-1; D possibly corresponds to TRBD2 (5 bases). The V end was cut by 4 bases, the J end by 7 bases, with 8 bases between. The CDR3 totals 11 residues. Germline V CDR1 and CDR2: DFQATT, SNEGSKA (reference sequence). CDR3 residues: CSANIANEQFF. The CDR3 DNA sequence: TGCAGTGCTAACATAGCGAATGAGCAGTTCTTC.

CDR3 sequence (DNA): TGCGCCAGCAGCCGACGTGCCTCCGAGGAGACCCAGTACTTC. Translation: CASSRRASEETQYF. The chain has TRBV5-1 and TRBJ2-5; D unclear. Trimming removed 4 bases at V and 5 bases at J, with 15 bases between. The CDR3 is 14 residues long. Germline V gene lookup returns CDR1 SGHRS and CDR2 YFSETQ.

V usage is TRBV7-2 and J usage is TRBJ2-7; D unresolved. There are 14 residues in the CDR3. The V end lost 7 bases, the J end lost 4 bases, and 17 bases lay between the germline ends. Germline V gene data show CDR1 as SGHTA and CDR2 as FQGNSA. The CDR3 coding sequence is TGTGCCAGCACCCCTAACCCGAAGCGATACGAGCAGTACTTC. It translates to CASTPNPKRYEQYF.

The genes are TRBV6-5 and TRBJ2-7, with 9 positions matching TRBD1. This CDR3 has 13 residues. Germline trimming cut 6 bases from V and 7 bases from J; bases unmatched to any gene: 7. Germline loops: CDR1 MNHEY, CDR2 SVGAGI. The CDR3 DNA sequence: TGTGCCAGCAGGAATACAGGGGGCCGTGAGCAGTACTTC. This sequence encodes CASRNTGGREQYF.

There are a few counts of this clone. CDR3 region: CAWRSGNPRKEQYF. CDR3 in DNA: TGTGCCTGGAGAAGTGGCAACCCACGCAAAGAGCAGTACTTC. This chain joins TRBV30 and TRBJ2-7; D is ambiguous. The CDR3 spans 14 residues. V lost 3 bases, J lost 7 bases, and 19 bases lay in between. Germline V gene sequence: CDR1 GTSNPN, CDR2 SVGIG (reference sequence).

This sequence joins TRBV7-9 and TRBJ2-7, with TRBD2 identical over 13 bases. The CDR3 covers 16 residues. The ends lost 5 bases at V and 5 bases at J; junction bases unmatched: 9. The germline CDR1 and CDR2 sequences are SEHNR and FQNEAQ (reference sequence). This chain's CDR3 is CASSPGTSGNLNEQYF. As DNA, the CDR3 is TGTGCCAGCAGCCCAGGGACTAGCGGGAACCTCAACGAGCAGTACTTC.

The rearrangement links TRBV18 to TRBJ1-5, with D perhaps matching TRBD1 (5 bases). The CDR3 is 13 residues long. Germline V lookup: CDR1 KGHSH, CDR2 LQKENI. Trimming cost V 5 bases and J 3 bases, with 8 bases left between them. This CDR3 is CASSSGHNQPQHF. The DNA of the CDR3 is TGTGCCAGCTCATCAGGGCACAATCAGCCCCAGCATTTT.

CDR3 sequence reads: CAWRGLAGTYNEQFF. Written as DNA, the CDR3 is TGTGCCTGGAGGGGACTAGCGGGAACCTACAATGAGCAGTTCTTC. The chain joins TRBV30 to TRBJ2-1; 13 nucleotides line up with TRBD2. Per germline, CDR1 GTSNPN and CDR2 SVGIG (reference sequence). Trimming took 3 bases from V and 2 from J; bases not matched to a gene: 1. The CDR3 loop spans 15 amino acids.

This chain connects TRBV19 to TRBJ2-1, with 7 positions matching TRBD2. The germline V gene encodes CDR1 LNHDA and CDR2 SQIVND (reference sequence). The CDR3 covers 14 residues. V trimming: 4 bases; J trimming: 4 bases; junction bases outside the gene matches: 4. This chain's CDR3 is CASSRGLTYNEQFF. In DNA, the CDR3 is TGTGCCAGTAGTAGGGGACTAACTTACAATGAGCAGTTCTTC.

The chain links TRBV29-1 to TRBJ2-3, with TRBD2 matching over 7 bases. Germline lookup yields CDR1 SQVTM and CDR2 ANQGSEA. The V and J ends lost 5 bases and 2 bases, in that order; junction bases with no gene match: 1. The CDR3 is 12 amino acids. The CDR3 here is CSVLADTDTQYF. The CDR3 bases are TGCAGCGTTCTAGCGGACACAGATACGCAGTATTTT.

The chain recombines TRBV2 with TRBJ1-3, with D uncertain. Trimming stripped 3 bases from V and 0 bases from J, with 9 bases between. The V gene's germline CDR1 is SNHLY and CDR2 FYNNEI. This CDR3 is built from 15 residues. The CDR3 here is CASSEGRVSGNTIYF. CDR3 coding DNA: TGTGCCAGCAGTGAGGGTAGGGTCTCTGGAAACACCATATATTTT.

The gene calls are TRBV19 and TRBJ2-5; 14 bases map to TRBD2. The CDR3 runs to 15 residues. CDR1 is LNHDA and CDR2 is SQIVND in the germline V gene (reference sequence). The V segment lost 6 bases and the J segment 4 bases; nucleotides outside the gene matches: 4. The CDR3 DNA is TGTGCCAGTAGCCGCGGGACTAGCGGGAGAGAGACCCAGTACTTC. It yields the protein CASSRGTSGRETQYF.

This sequence joins TRBV28 and TRBJ2-7; the D is unclear. Trimming pared 3 bases from V and 0 bases from J, leaving 6 bases between. Germline values: CDR1 MDHEN, CDR2 SYDVKM. CDR3 length: 13 residues. The CDR3 loop reads CASSFADSYEQYF. The CDR3 DNA reads as TGTGCCAGCAGTTTCGCAGACTCCTACGAGCAGTACTTC.

The chain couples TRBV11-2 to TRBJ1-2; TRBD1 is a possible D gene (6 bases). Trimming took off 4 bases at V and 4 bases at J, with 16 bases between the two ends. The CDR3 sequence is 15 residues long. CDR1 SGHAT and CDR2 FQNNGV come from the germline V gene. Here the CDR3 reads CASSSEGGRSYGYTF. The CDR3 coding sequence is TGTGCCAGCAGCTCCGAGGGGGGACGAAGCTATGGCTACACCTTC.

The chain links TRBV2 to TRBJ2-3; 8 bases line up with TRBD2. The CDR3 is 13 amino acids. The trim removed 8 bases at V and 5 bases at J, leaving 6 bases unmatched. Germline V gene data show CDR1 as SNHLY and CDR2 as FYNNEI. Written as DNA, the CDR3 is TGTGCCAGCGGTACGCTAGCGGGAGATACGCAGTATTTT. Amino acids: CASGTLAGDTQYF. Based on the CDR3 plus reference TRBV2 and TRBJ2-3, the full variable domain is EPEVTQTPSHQVTQMGQEVILRCVPISNHLYFYWYRQILGQKVEFLVSFYNNEISEKSEIFDDQFSVERPDGSNFTLKIRSTKLEDSAMYFCASGTLAGDTQYFGPGTRLTVL.

This clone has a single count. The J gene is TRBJ1-1, the V gene TRBV6-5, with 8 bases lining up with TRBD1. The CDR3 runs to 15 residues. Trimming removed 5 bases from V and 3 bases from J; junction bases left unmatched: 8. CDR1 MNHEY and CDR2 SVGAGI come from the germline V gene. CDR3 region: CASSLQGQGDTEAFF. The CDR3 DNA reads as TGTGCCAGCAGTCTCCAAGGACAGGGAGACACTGAAGCTTTCTTT.

This clone has a handful of counts. The chain carries TRBV5-1 and TRBJ2-5, with 8 bases that match TRBD2. The CDR3 consists of 13 residues. Germline V gene lookup returns CDR1 SGHRS and CDR2 YFSETQ. With 6 bases clipped from V and 5 bases from J, the junction kept 6 bases outside the gene matches. The CDR3: CASTREVSETQYF. As DNA, the CDR3 is TGCGCCAGCACGCGGGAGGTGTCGGAGACCCAGTACTTC.

The chain joins TRBV6-5 to TRBJ2-7; TRBD2 matches 12 bases. V shed 6 bases, J shed 1 base, and the junction held 4 bases outside the gene matches. This CDR3 is 15 amino acids long. In germline, CDR1 is MNHEY, CDR2 SVGAGI. CDR3 sequence reads: CASRPGTSGSYEQYF. The CDR3 nucleotides are TGTGCCAGCAGGCCCGGGACTAGCGGGTCCTACGAGCAGTACTTC.